Listed below are T cell receptor beta chains from one sample, sequenced in a study of blood T cells in healthy people across ages. Via MiXCR, TCRdb re-called the 5' RACE reads, giving one row per CDR3 protein. In the table there are 890,000 or so distinct CDR3 sequences, around two thirds of which are singletons. Sequenced: blood. These TCRs come from a man aged 25-45 years in good health. CDR3s leave out the opening cysteine and the closing phenylalanine or tryptophan. A D gene is named only where the DNA matches it firmly.

d_gene: TRBD2; v_gene: TRBV7-9; j_gene: TRBJ2-5; CDR3aa: ASSLERGRGAQY
d_gene: -; v_gene: TRBV18; j_gene: TRBJ2-7; CDR3aa: ASSPSGRLDEQY
d_gene: -; v_gene: TRBV10-3; j_gene: TRBJ2-7; CDR3aa: AISVGGGHETYEQY
d_gene: -; v_gene: TRBV28; j_gene: TRBJ2-7; CDR3aa: ASSLRETNSYEQY
d_gene: -; v_gene: TRBV4-3; j_gene: TRBJ1-2; CDR3aa: ASSQDNDSRGYT
d_gene: -; v_gene: TRBV6-2/TRBV6-3; j_gene: TRBJ2-6; CDR3aa: AGKGGGDFSGANVLT
d_gene: TRBD1; v_gene: TRBV6-5; j_gene: TRBJ2-1; CDR3aa: ASSYSGTGGTALF
d_gene: -; v_gene: TRBV7-9; j_gene: TRBJ2-7; CDR3aa: ASSFRLGGPVYEQY
d_gene: TRBD1; v_gene: TRBV28; j_gene: TRBJ1-6; CDR3aa: ASSDGTGDSPLH
d_gene: -; v_gene: TRBV20-1; j_gene: -; CDR3aa: SARDRDHEQY
d_gene: -; v_gene: TRBV11-2; j_gene: TRBJ2-1; CDR3aa: ASSPSGVRSLNEQF
d_gene: -; v_gene: TRBV12-3/TRBV12-4; j_gene: TRBJ2-3; CDR3aa: ASSFQGEGTQY
d_gene: TRBD1; v_gene: TRBV6-2/TRBV6-3; j_gene: TRBJ1-1; CDR3aa: ASSDPPGTGEAF
d_gene: TRBD1; v_gene: TRBV25-1; j_gene: TRBJ1-2; CDR3aa: ASSPPGQVYGYT
d_gene: -; v_gene: TRBV28; j_gene: TRBJ2-5; CDR3aa: ASSFALGQRGQETQY
d_gene: -; v_gene: TRBV4-2; j_gene: TRBJ2-4; CDR3aa: ASSQTRERSAKNIQY
d_gene: -; v_gene: TRBV4-2; j_gene: TRBJ2-3; CDR3aa: ASSQEVWTPVADTQY
d_gene: -; v_gene: TRBV6-2/TRBV6-3; j_gene: TRBJ2-2; CDR3aa: ASSEFGPGRGELF
d_gene: -; v_gene: TRBV4-2; j_gene: TRBJ2-1; CDR3aa: ASSQEDGVYERF
d_gene: -; v_gene: TRBV20-1; j_gene: TRBJ2-3; CDR3aa: SASPGAVVGDTQY
d_gene: -; v_gene: TRBV5-1; j_gene: TRBJ2-4; CDR3aa: ASSLGGADIQY
d_gene: TRBD2; v_gene: TRBV5-1; j_gene: TRBJ2-5; CDR3aa: ASTTIPGGTEEQY
d_gene: -; v_gene: TRBV20-1; j_gene: TRBJ2-3; CDR3aa: SARRGPTDTQY
d_gene: -; v_gene: TRBV12-3/TRBV12-4; j_gene: TRBJ1-5; CDR3aa: ASSLFQTGNQPQH
d_gene: -; v_gene: TRBV7-9; j_gene: TRBJ2-7; CDR3aa: ASSVGAFEQY
d_gene: -; v_gene: TRBV20-1; j_gene: TRBJ2-3; CDR3aa: SARDFYRDTQY
d_gene: TRBD2; v_gene: TRBV7-3; j_gene: TRBJ2-4; CDR3aa: ASSLSRLAGGTGNIQY
d_gene: -; v_gene: TRBV9; j_gene: TRBJ2-3; CDR3aa: ASSVNGEGTDTQY
d_gene: TRBD1; v_gene: TRBV7-9; j_gene: -; CDR3aa: ASISGGQGSYEQY
d_gene: TRBD2; v_gene: TRBV7-2; j_gene: TRBJ2-5; CDR3aa: ASSFRLAGDRPQY
d_gene: TRBD1; v_gene: TRBV10-2; j_gene: TRBJ1-6; CDR3aa: ASRRDRENSPLH
d_gene: TRBD2; v_gene: TRBV27; j_gene: -; CDR3aa: ASSLTVSSGGYEQY
d_gene: TRBD1; v_gene: TRBV5-1; j_gene: -; CDR3aa: ASSLGTGPTYNEQY